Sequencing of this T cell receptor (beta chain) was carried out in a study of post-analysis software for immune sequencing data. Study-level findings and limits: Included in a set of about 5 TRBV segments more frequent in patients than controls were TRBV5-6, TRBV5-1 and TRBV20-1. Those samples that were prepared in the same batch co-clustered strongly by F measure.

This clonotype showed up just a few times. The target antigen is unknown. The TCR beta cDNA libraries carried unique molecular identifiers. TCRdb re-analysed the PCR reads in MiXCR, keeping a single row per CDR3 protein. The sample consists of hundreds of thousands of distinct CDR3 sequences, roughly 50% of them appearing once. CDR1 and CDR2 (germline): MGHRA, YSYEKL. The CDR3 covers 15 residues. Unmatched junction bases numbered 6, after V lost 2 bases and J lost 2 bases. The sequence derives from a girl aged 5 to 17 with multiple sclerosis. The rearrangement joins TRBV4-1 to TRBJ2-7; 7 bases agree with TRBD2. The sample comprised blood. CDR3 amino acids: CASSQSSGGTYEQYF. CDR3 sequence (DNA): TGCGCCAGCAGCCAATCCTCGGGAGGAACCTACGAGCAGTACTTC.